This T cell receptor (beta chain) was retrieved from a study of T cell responses to AZD1222 COVID-19 vaccine (dated by TCRdb to the early 2020s). Study-level background: Because spike-specific TCR depth and breadth did not differ between the two schedules, AZD1222 recipients who got a second dose at roughly 4 weeks were pooled with those who got a second dose at roughly 12 weeks. A total of 230 to 250 trial participants underwent TCR sequencing, of whom some 200 had received two doses of AZD1222 and some 26 had received two doses of the MenACWY control vaccine. Trial participants were enrolled by age into subgroups of 18-55, 56-69 and 70-plus years, and roughly 160, 29 and 62 TCR-sequenced participants, respectively, were included in these subgroups. What the work shows at the level of the full study, not this receptor alone: CD4 TCRs associated with the vaccine covered the entire spike protein, and the dominant responses were in regions 160-218 and 743-854. Conclusions about previously exposed vaccinees are limited because only six or seven AZD1222 recipients were SARS-CoV-2 seropositive at baseline. Spike-specific TCR breadth and depth rose significantly after two AZD1222 doses compared with day 0 and with MenACWY recipients. The 56-69-year group was small, and its depth increase did not reach significance, likely because of low power. Participants were mostly white British, with more females than males. The authors suggested clonal diversity may have been underestimated. Reportedly, close to half of the unique spike-specific TCRs recognized epitopes lying outside the regions that are mutated in the B.1.351 and B.1.1.7 variants. Because no samples from the day 14 peak response were available, repertoires could be characterized only after the peak T cell response.

The CDR3 regions of human TCRbeta chains were analyzed by immunosequencing. As for the authors' bioinformatics: Repertoire TCRs were matched against a reference library of SARS-CoV-2-specific TCRs generated with the MIRA antigen-specificity platform. Breadth meant the fraction of unique TCRs that were SARS-CoV-2-associated, whereas depth meant the fraction of total T cells that were SARS-CoV-2-associated. Using the MIRA data, each spike-specific TCR was mapped to the spike region that the TCR reacts to and placed in a CD4 or CD8 class. Log10-transformed breadth and depth values were compared by one-way ANOVA with Sidak's multiple comparisons tests. This immuneACCESS table, as held by TCRdb, lists in-frame sequences with V and J called but not all clones. Of the missing ones, under half trace to an unresolved V gene in checked studies; the others have no known cause. The DNA gave D and trimming, while V, J and clone size come from that table. The sample includes 160,000 or so clones, with roughly 91% observed a single time. Approximately 1.8% of the sample lies in the top ten.

Including cysteine and phenylalanine, the CDR3 has 14 amino acids. Solely the CDR3 DNA is kept, with 42 bases framed from the first base. V is pared back by 1 base and J by 4 bases, with 10 bases lying between the germline termini. The germline V gene (reference sequence) provides CDR1 PRHDT and CDR2 FYEKMQ. On this clone itself: Its antigen is unknown. No much larger clone is present one base from it, and per-base qualities are unavailable.

The sample's time point label is to be understood as: baseline before first vaccination. Vaccinee samples came from UK trials COV001 and COV002, including a single-blind randomized controlled phase 2/3 trial of AZD1222 (ChAdOx1 nCoV-19) in healthy adults. For TCRbeta chain sequencing, PBMC samples from trial participants were taken at day 0 and at day 28 after the second dose. This sequence originates from an adult in good health. The specimen comprised peripheral blood, sampled on day 0 of AZD1222 vaccination. The chain was built from TRBV13 and TRBJ1-1, with the D gene too uncertain to name. The bases are TGTGCCAGCAGCTTAGCAGGAGTGGGCACTGAAGCTTTCTTT. Its coded protein is CASSLAGVGTEAFF.